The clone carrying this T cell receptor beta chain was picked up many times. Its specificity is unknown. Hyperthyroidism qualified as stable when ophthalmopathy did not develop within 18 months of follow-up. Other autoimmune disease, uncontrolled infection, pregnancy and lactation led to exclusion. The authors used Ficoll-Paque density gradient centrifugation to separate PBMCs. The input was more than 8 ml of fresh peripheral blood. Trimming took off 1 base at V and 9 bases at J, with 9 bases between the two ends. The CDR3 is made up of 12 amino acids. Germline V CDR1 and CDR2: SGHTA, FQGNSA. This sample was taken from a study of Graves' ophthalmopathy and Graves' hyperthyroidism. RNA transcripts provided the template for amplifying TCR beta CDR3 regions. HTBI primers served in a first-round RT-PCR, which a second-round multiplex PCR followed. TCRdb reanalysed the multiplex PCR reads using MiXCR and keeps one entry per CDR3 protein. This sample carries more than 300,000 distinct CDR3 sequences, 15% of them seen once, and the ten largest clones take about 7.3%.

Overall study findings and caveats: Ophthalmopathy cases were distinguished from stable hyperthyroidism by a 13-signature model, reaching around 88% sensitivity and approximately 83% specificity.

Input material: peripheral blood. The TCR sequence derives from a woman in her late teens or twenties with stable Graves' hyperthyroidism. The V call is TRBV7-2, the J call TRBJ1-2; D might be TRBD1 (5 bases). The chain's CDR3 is CASSLETGRYTF. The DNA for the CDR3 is TGTGCCAGCAGCTTAGAAACGGGACGCTACACCTTC.